This T cell receptor (beta chain) was sequenced during a study of T cells in Graves' hyperthyroidism and ophthalmopathy. Amplified TCR beta CDR3 regions derived from RNA transcripts. Using the HTBI primer set, a first-round RT-PCR was run on the TCR CDR3. TCRdb reanalysed the multiplex PCR reads using MiXCR and keeps one entry per CDR3 protein. Of around 580,000 distinct CDR3 sequences in the sample, approximately 16% were seen once. Lactation, pregnancy, other autoimmune disease or uncontrolled infection led to exclusion of patients. A roughly 10 ml volume of fresh peripheral blood provided the PBMCs. The sample consisted of blood. The TCR comes from a woman between 18 and 30 years old with Graves' hyperthyroidism.

The CDR3: CASSPRDSGRAMYNEQFF. CDR3 sequence (DNA): TGTGCCAGCAGTCCAAGGGACAGCGGGAGGGCCATGTACAATGAGCAGTTCTTC. J is TRBJ2-1 and V is TRBV25-1; 10 nucleotides agree with TRBD2. The CDR3 has 18 amino acids. Germline values: CDR1 MGHDK, CDR2 SYGVNS. The junction had 14 bases not matched to a gene; V was cut back by 5 bases and J by 4 bases.